This entry concerns a single T cell receptor (beta chain). There is no known antigen for this receptor. No clone much larger than this one lies a single base away; base qualities are absent. These data belong to a study of shared clonotypes between healthy human individuals (dated by TCRdb to the early 2020s). Some background on the complete study: Two women and a few men aged 18 to 49 years were included in the cohort. Different laboratories and diverse techniques were used to prepare libraries and sequence TCR repertoires, to increase sequencing depth and limit assay-specific biases. Per donor, leukapheresis produced somewhere between about 0.94 and 10 billion PBMCs. To estimate repertoire size and how much clonotypes are shared between individuals, the study performed deep sequencing of blood TCR repertoires from a few healthy adults. Overall study outcomes, separate from this receptor: Based on pairwise subsampling, the degree of clonotype sharing among donors was expected to be affected by sequencing depth. Sampling was restricted to blood, and TCR repertoires in tissues likely differ from the TCR repertoires found in blood. The small number of donors limited the genetic and exposure-history diversity represented.

Using the deep immunoSEQ assay, multiplex PCR amplified TCR CDR3 regions from genomic DNA. Extracted genomic DNA from each cell subset was spread evenly across all wells of several immunoSEQ 96-well plates, with each plate serving as a replicate. For unsorted PBMC, approximately 0.3 ug of genomic DNA, equivalent to about 30,000 T cell genomes, went into each replicate PCR. Unsorted PBMC genomic DNA was sequenced across ten immunoSEQ deep assay plates. Purified libraries were quantified with a Qubit 3.0 fluorometer, sized on a Bioanalyzer 2100, and re-quantified with the KAPA Library Quantification kit. Each immunoSEQ 96-well plate was sequenced on its own single-read 150-cycle Illumina NextSeq 550 flow cell. In the source study's methods: Because the immunoSEQ output included only junctional sequences and no quality scores, the filtering could not be the same as the filtering used for full-length reads. Sequences were annotated with PyIR, a Python wrapper for IgBLAST v1.9, and V/J genes and CDR3 were assigned using IMGT germline references. Reads with weak V/J assignments (E-value above 1e-6), missing CDR3, stop codons, out-of-frame junctions, or ambiguous translated residues were removed. V3J clonotypes were defined as sequences sharing an identical inferred V gene, J gene, and CDR3 amino acid sequence. Percentage overlap between repertoires was computed as shared unique clonotypes divided by the size of the smaller repertoire. Three approaches were used to assess repertoire richness: RTK rarefaction, the Chao1 estimator, and Recon v2.1 estimates of unobserved clonotypes. This immuneACCESS table, as held by TCRdb, lists in-frame sequences with V and J called but not all clones. Of the missing ones, under half trace to an unresolved V gene in checked studies; the others have no known cause. The V and J calls and clone size come from that table; D and trimming were worked out from the DNA. The sample has fewer than 650,000 clones on record, over 65% of them singletons. Clones ranked in the top ten supply roughly 13% of the sample.

The CDR3 contains 14 residues, cysteine and phenylalanine counted. Only the CDR3 DNA is retained, 42 bases long and in frame from the first base. V is cut by 6 bases and J by 3 bases, and the space between the germline ends is 15 bases. The germline V gene (reference sequence) sets CDR1 to GTSNPN and CDR2 to SVGIG. The donors were healthy, HIV-negative adults who had no recently reported acute infections or vaccinations. Only Caucasian adults living in Nashville, Tennessee, USA were represented among the donors. For unsorted samples, 75 million to 90 million PBMCs were counted and genomic DNA was extracted with the QIAamp DNA Blood Mini kit. Blood was obtained by leukapheresis, after which PBMCs were separated by Ficoll-Histopaque density gradient centrifugation and cryopreserved in liquid nitrogen vapor phase.

The source of this sequence is a woman aged 40 to 49 in good health. Some clones in this sample may be carry-over from other donors' samples. Input material: PBMCs. The rearranged segments are TRBV30 and TRBJ2-1; TRBD2 is possibly the D segment (6 matching bases). DNA sequence: TGTGCCTGCACTGCCCGGGGGAGCTACAATGAGCAGTTCTTC. Its protein reads: CACTARGSYNEQFF. With the portions outside the CDR3 filled from the reference TRBV30 and TRBJ2-1 genes, the complete variable region becomes SQTIHQWPATLVQPVGSPLSLECTVEGTSNPNLYWYRQAAGRGLQLLFYSVGIGQISSEVPQNLSASRPQDRQFILSSKKLLLSDSGFYLCACTARGSYNEQFFGPGTRLTVL.